The 29 T cell receptor beta chains presented below share a single source sample, sequenced in a study of blood T cells in healthy people across ages. A second PCR of roughly 7 to 11 cycles used a sample-barcoded 5' primer and a J-beta primer mix. TCRdb re-derived calls from the 5' RACE reads in MiXCR, one entry per CDR3 protein. In the table there are about 830,000 distinct CDR3 sequences, roughly 64% of which are singletons. The sequenced sample consisted of blood. The receptor set was obtained from a man aged 25-40 years in good health.

In its sample, this clonotype was seen once. Sequence at one end of the junction differs from germline and may be a read error. This chain links TRBV10-3 with TRBJ2-1; D possibly corresponds to TRBD2 (6 bases). The CDR3 consists of 13 residues. Germline V gene lookup returns CDR1 ENHRY and CDR2 SYGVKD. The CDR3 DNA sequence: TGTGCCATCGGGGGGAGCTCCTGCAATGAGCAGTTCTTC. It translates to CAIGGSSCNEQFF.

This clonotype came up a few times. The V and J genes are TRBV5-6 and TRBJ1-1; D is undetermined. V was trimmed by 4 bases and J by 1 base, leaving 14 bases between them. The CDR3 covers 15 residues. CDR1 is SGHDT and CDR2 is YYEEEE in the germline V gene. CDR3 nucleotide sequence: TGTGCCAGCAGCGAAATGGCGGTGGGGAACACTGAAGCTTTCTTT. This encodes CASSEMAVGNTEAFF. Full variable domain (outside the CDR3, taken from reference TRBV5-6 and TRBJ1-1): DAGVTQSPTHLIKTRGQQVTLRCSPKSGHDTVSWYQQALGQGPQFIFQYYEEEERQRGNFPDRFSGHQFPNYSSELNVNALLLGDSALYLCASSEMAVGNTEAFFGQGTRLTVV.

V gene TRBV10-3 combines with J gene TRBJ1-2, with TRBD1 identical over 8 bases. Germline V lookup: CDR1 ENHRY, CDR2 SYGVKD. CDR3 length equals 13 residues. Trimming at V came to 11 bases and at J to 1 base, leaving 6 bases not matched to a gene. As DNA, the CDR3 is TGTGCCGGACAGGGTGACCATAACTATGGCTACACCTTC. Protein product: CAGQGDHNYGYTF.

The V call is TRBV12-3 or TRBV12-4, the J call TRBJ2-3, with unresolved D. CDR3 size: 15 residues. The V and J ends lost 2 bases and 8 bases respectively, with 17 bases between them. Written as DNA, the CDR3 is TGTGCCAGCAGTTTATCCCCGAATAGTGGCCTTACGCAGTATTTT. Amino acids: CASSLSPNSGLTQYF.

This clonotype occurred once. The chain employs TRBV2 and TRBJ2-1; D gene unclear. V gave up 3 bases and J gave up 7 bases, with 10 bases separating them. Germline-derived CDR1 and CDR2 are SNHLY and FYNNEI. There are 13 residues in the CDR3. CDR3 nucleotide sequence: TGTGCCAGCAGTGACAGTATAATAAATGAGCAGTTCTTC. As protein: CASSDSIINEQFF.

The V gene is TRBV4-3, the J gene TRBJ2-5, with D possibly being TRBD1 (6 bases). In germline, CDR1 is LGHNA, CDR2 YSLEER. The CDR3 loop spans 15 amino acids. Trimming left V 3 bases short and J 5 bases short, with 16 bases between. The DNA of the CDR3 is TGCGCCAGCAGCCAGAGCACAGGGATAATGGAGACCCAGTACTTC. Its protein is CASSQSTGIMETQYF.

This clonotype was observed a single time. The CDR3 DNA sequence: TGCAGTGCTTACATTCGGGGGCAGTTCTTC. Amino acids: CSAYIRGQFF. The gene calls are TRBV20-1 and TRBJ2-1, with D possibly TRBD2 on 5 matching bases. Trimming left V 5 bases short and J 12 bases short, with 11 bases between. Germline CDR1 DFQATT, CDR2 SNEGSKA (reference sequence). This CDR3 spans 10 amino acids.

This rearrangement joins TRBV20-1 to TRBJ2-7; possible D gene TRBD2, 7 bases. Germline V gene data show CDR1 as DFQATT and CDR2 as SNEGSKA (reference sequence). The V gene lost 3 bases and the J gene lost 7 bases, with 16 bases spanning the gap. The CDR3 is made up of 13 amino acids. CDR3 DNA: TGCAGTGCTAGCGGGGGGCGTGGAAATGAGCAGTACTTC. Protein: CSASGGRGNEQYF.

The V gene is TRBV7-2, the J gene TRBJ1-1, with TRBD1 matching 8 bases. J was trimmed by 5 bases and V by 5 bases; bases with no gene match: 7. This CDR3 spans 14 amino acids. CDR1 and CDR2 from the germline V gene are SGHTA and FQGNSA. The CDR3 bases are TGTGCCAGCAGCCCCCAGGGGGCGCTTACTGAAGCTTTCTTT. Encoded protein: CASSPQGALTEAFF.

The chain employs TRBV28 and TRBJ2-7; 10 bases agree with TRBD2. The germline V gene encodes CDR1 MDHEN and CDR2 SYDVKM. This CDR3 is 14 amino acids long. The V and J ends lost 6 bases and 3 bases, in that order; junction bases with no gene match: 5. Written as DNA, the CDR3 is TGTGCCAGCAGACTAGCGGGGATTAACTACGAGCAGTACTTC. It encodes CASRLAGINYEQYF.

This clonotype has just one count. V gene TRBV7-2 combines with J gene TRBJ2-5; D is unclear. V was clipped by 2 bases and J by 4 bases, with 8 bases between them. From germline, CDR1 is SGHTA and CDR2 FQGNSA. The CDR3 has 13 amino acids. This chain's CDR3 is CASSLSRSETQYF. CDR3 in DNA: TGTGCCAGCAGCTTATCTAGGTCAGAGACCCAGTACTTC.

The chain joins TRBV11-2 to TRBJ1-5; D is unclear. The V end lost 5 bases, the J end lost 5 bases, and 10 bases lay between the germline ends. Germline V CDR1 and CDR2: SGHAT, FQNNGV. This CDR3 has 13 residues. The CDR3 loop reads CASSPNQDQPQHF. The CDR3 DNA follows: TGTGCCAGCAGCCCCAACCAGGATCAGCCCCAGCATTTT.

In its sample, this clonotype was seen a few times. The V call is TRBV25-1, the J call TRBJ2-3; 15 positions match TRBD2. CDR3 size: 18 residues. Germline assignment: CDR1 MGHDK and CDR2 SYGVNS. The V and J ends lost 5 bases and 6 bases, in that order; junction bases with no gene match: 12. The CDR3 nucleotides are TGTGCCAGCAGTAACCGAGGGACTAGCGGGAGGCTGGTGGATACGCAGTATTTT. Amino acid sequence: CASSNRGTSGRLVDTQYF.

This clonotype was observed many times. The rearrangement uses TRBV24-1 and TRBJ2-1; no clear D. The CDR3 length is 14 residues. Germline lookup yields CDR1 KGHDR and CDR2 SFDVKD. Trimming pared 9 bases from V and 3 bases from J, leaving 14 bases between. The CDR3 DNA sequence: TGTGCCACCTTTTTCAGTCCTTTCTACAATGAGCAGTTCTTC. It yields the protein CATFFSPFYNEQFF.

The genes are TRBV7-2 and TRBJ2-1; no firm D call. There are 15 residues in the CDR3. CDR1 and CDR2 (germline): SGHTA, FQGNSA. Trimming took 2 bases from V and 8 from J, leaving 16 bases between them. The chain's CDR3 is CASSLSPRMGDEQFF. CDR3 sequence (DNA): TGTGCCAGCAGCTTATCACCCAGAATGGGCGATGAGCAGTTCTTC.

The sample holds a few counts of this clonotype. V is TRBV20-1 and J is TRBJ1-2, with D possibly matching TRBD1 (5 bases). Germline loops: CDR1 DFQATT, CDR2 SNEGSKA (reference sequence). Deletions cut 1 base from V and 2 bases from J, with 14 bases between. The CDR3 loop spans 15 amino acids. The DNA of the CDR3 is TGCAGTGCTAGAGCGATGGGACGGGAGAACTATGGCTACACCTTC. Translating gives CSARAMGRENYGYTF.

The chain couples TRBV2 to TRBJ2-4; unclear D gene. The DNA end is more similar to TRBJ2-7, so the J call may be wrong. The V gene's germline CDR1 is SNHLY and CDR2 FYNNEI. The CDR3 is 11 amino acids. CDR3 amino acids: CASRDVYEQYF. The CDR3 DNA is TGTGCCAGCAGGGACGTCTACGAGCAGTACTTC.

The chain joins TRBV7-2 to TRBJ1-3; the D gene is possibly TRBD1 (6 bases). From germline, CDR1 is SGHTA and CDR2 FQGNSA. The CDR3 has 15 residues. V was shortened by 3 bases and J by 6 bases, with 15 bases between the two germline ends. The DNA for the CDR3 is TGTGCCAGCAGCTTGGGGAACAGGGTCGAAAACACCATATATTTT. Translating gives CASSLGNRVENTIYF.

This clonotype came up a few times. This sequence joins TRBV7-2 and TRBJ2-3, with 9 bases identical to TRBD2. This CDR3 comprises 15 residues. V shed 3 bases, J shed 0 bases, and the junction held 1 base outside the gene matches. Germline V gives CDR1 SGHTA, CDR2 FQGNSA. CDR3 sequence: CASSFGLASTDTQYF. DNA for the CDR3: TGTGCCAGCAGCTTTGGACTAGCGAGCACAGATACGCAGTATTTT.

This chain links TRBV29-1 with TRBJ2-5; D remains unclear. Per germline, CDR1 SQVTM and CDR2 ANQGSEA. The CDR3 contains 12 residues. V was shortened by 4 bases and J by 2 bases, with 8 bases between the two germline ends. The CDR3 reads CSVGTNQETQYF. The CDR3 DNA sequence: TGCAGCGTTGGTACCAATCAAGAGACCCAGTACTTC. Combining the CDR3 with reference TRBV29-1 and TRBJ2-5 gives the whole variable domain SAVISQKPSRDICQRGTSLTIQCQVDSQVTMMFWYRQQPGQSLTLIATANQGSEATYESGFVIDKFPISRPNLTFSTLTVSNMSPEDSSIYLCSVGTNQETQYFGPGTRLLVL.

The chain employs TRBV15 and TRBJ2-7; possible D gene TRBD1, 5 bases. The V end was cut by 0 bases, the J end by 1 base, with 10 bases between. The CDR3 is 15 residues long. CDR1 is LNHNV and CDR2 is YYDKDF in the germline V gene (reference sequence). The CDR3 region has the DNA TGTGCCACCAGCAGAGAGAGAGCAGGGTCCTACGAGCAGTACTTC. Its protein is CATSRERAGSYEQYF.

The V call is TRBV2, the J call TRBJ2-3, with D possibly matching TRBD2 (6 bases). V lost 3 bases to trimming and J lost 6 bases, with 16 bases between them. Looked up from germline, CDR1 is SNHLY and CDR2 is FYNNEI. The CDR3 sequence is 15 residues long. The CDR3 DNA is TGTGCCAGCAGTGAGAAGGGTACCGGAGGGGATACGCAGTATTTT. Translating gives CASSEKGTGGDTQYF.

The rearrangement links TRBV18 to TRBJ2-5, with D possibly being TRBD1 (8 bases). The CDR3 runs to 14 residues. Germline V lookup: CDR1 KGHSH, CDR2 LQKENI. V lost 5 bases and J lost 3, with 13 bases in between. This CDR3 is CASSRTGREETQYF. In nucleotides, the CDR3 is TGTGCCAGCTCAAGGACAGGGAGGGAAGAGACCCAGTACTTC.

The J gene is TRBJ2-1, the V gene TRBV10-3; TRBD2 matches at 9 bases. The length of the CDR3 is 16 residues. Per germline, CDR1 ENHRY and CDR2 SYGVKD. Trimming cost V 1 base and J 6 bases; bases outside gene matches: 7. The CDR3 DNA reads TGTGCCATCAGTGAGTGGGTAGCGGGAGTCTCCAATGAGCAGTTCTTC. This gives the protein CAISEWVAGVSNEQFF.

V usage is TRBV7-6 and J usage is TRBJ1-4; 9 bases line up with TRBD1. V shed 3 bases and J 3 bases; nucleotides not matched to a gene: 14. The CDR3 runs 19 residues. Germline V lookup: CDR1 SGHVS, CDR2 FNYEAQ. CDR3 protein: CASSLTTGGFSRANEKLFF. CDR3 coding DNA: TGTGCCAGCAGCTTGACGACAGGGGGGTTCTCTCGGGCTAATGAAAAACTGTTTTTT. Full variable domain (rest looked up from reference TRBV7-6 and TRBJ1-4): GAGVSQSPRYKVTKRGQDVALRCDPISGHVSLYWYRQALGQGPEFLTYFNYEAQQDKSGLPNDRFSAERPEGSISTLTIQRTEQRDSAMYRCASSLTTGGFSRANEKLFFGSGTQLSVL.

The chain uses TRBV5-1 and TRBJ2-3; D perhaps matches TRBD2 (6 bases). CDR3 length equals 14 residues. Trimming stripped 4 bases from V and 3 bases from J, with 12 bases between. Germline V gene lookup returns CDR1 SGHRS and CDR2 YFSETQ. This CDR3 is CASSVRETTDTQYF. The CDR3, as DNA: TGCGCCAGCAGCGTTCGGGAGACTACAGATACGCAGTATTTT.

This clonotype came up many times. The chain couples TRBV19 to TRBJ1-1; TRBD1 aligns across 7 bases. The V segment lost 8 bases and the J segment 5 bases; nucleotides outside the gene matches: 11. The CDR3 extends over 14 amino acids. Germline V gene lookup returns CDR1 LNHDA and CDR2 SQIVND (reference sequence). This CDR3 is CASARTGEGTEAFF. The DNA for the CDR3 is TGTGCCAGTGCTCGTACAGGGGAGGGGACTGAAGCTTTCTTT.

The chain combines TRBV15 with TRBJ2-1; unclear D gene. Looked up from germline, CDR1 is LNHNV and CDR2 is YYDKDF (reference sequence). The CDR3 length is 17 residues. V gave up 3 bases and J gave up 1 base, with 16 bases separating them. DNA of the CDR3: TGTGCCACCAGCAGGACTTATACAGTGAATTCCTACAATGAGCAGTTCTTC. Its translation: CATSRTYTVNSYNEQFF.

The chain recombines TRBV7-3 with TRBJ2-3, with D possibly TRBD2 on 5 matching bases. The V and J ends lost 6 bases and 6 bases respectively, with 13 bases between them. The germline V gene has CDR1 SGHTA and CDR2 FQGTGA. The CDR3 is 13 residues long. The CDR3 loop is CASSSPGEDTQYF. Written as DNA, the CDR3 is TGTGCCAGCAGTTCGCCCGGGGAGGATACGCAGTATTTT. Full variable domain (missing parts from reference TRBV7-3 and TRBJ2-3): GAGVSQTPSNKVTEKGKYVELRCDPISGHTALYWYRQSLGQGPEFLIYFQGTGAADDSGLPNDRFFAVRPEGSVSTLKIQRTERGDSAVYLCASSSPGEDTQYFGPGTRLTVL.